This T cell receptor (beta chain) was sequenced in a study of cytomegalovirus exposure and HLA in healthy donors listed by TCRdb under 2017. General notes on the study: In an earlier analysis of some 550 of the donors, 276 Gb of sequence data and 117 million unique TCR beta sequences from 180 million or so T cells were reported. The later analysis used no new phenotypic data to find candidate immune exposures, relying instead on TCR beta sequences and their occurrence across donors. Of the roughly 390 genotyped donors, around 81% fell in the genetic ancestry cluster associated with self-reported Caucasian donors. Genome-wide SNP genotypes for about 55% of the 666 donors were used in a later genetic analysis, which treated that subset as a discovery cohort. Class I and class II HLA loci were covered by the typing at four-digit resolution. Alongside the repertoire data, information on donor age, sex, ethnicity and CMV serostatus was compiled. The study combined high-throughput TCR immunosequencing, statistical association of individual TCRs with disease status, and machine learning to predict cytomegalovirus infection status. Roughly 5 DR-DQ haplotypes were handled as single units for association and clustering, since linkage in the cohort was strong. Every repertoire in the discovery cohort had been generated on one and the same sequencing platform. Using immunosequencing, the study profiled T cell repertoires from about 620 subjects and related those repertoires to cytomegalovirus serostatus. Among about 360 genotyped donors of the cohort, an average of around 240,000 unique TCR beta nucleotide sequences were sequenced per donor, approximately 20% of them non-productive. An earlier analysis of 587 of the donors used high-throughput TCR beta sequencing to judge whether each TCR beta V gene segment behaved as functional or pseudogenic. In a later analysis, previously published TCR beta repertoires from about 670 donors were re-analyzed and high-resolution HLA genotyping was added so that TCR occurrence patterns could be studied. The number of donors typed differed by locus, with roughly 620-630 for A, B, C, DRB1 and DQB1, roughly 520 for DQA1, 600 to 610 for DPA1, and approximately 470 for DPB1. The study was designed to test whether signatures of past pathogen exposure could be identified by cataloging public T cell receptors. In addition to the first cohort of roughly 700 subjects, a separate validation cohort of some 120 different subjects was used. Around 320 gigabases of sequencing data and tens of millions of unique TCR sequences were included in an early release covering several hundred HLA-typed donors. The paper as a whole reports these results and caveats: A group of highly shared sequence variants was considered likely to be a technical artifact of the sequencing pipeline. Because counts were too low, about 17 rarely observed V segments, including chromosome 9 orphons, were excluded from the earlier analysis of a few hundred of the donors. Linkage disequilibrium might explain the correlated functional status among segregating V segments, but an unknown experimental factor could not be ruled out. In an earlier analysis of roughly 560 of the donors, most TCR beta V segments were observed in productive rearrangements about 90% or about 30% of the time, broadly matching IMGT annotations. A further reported finding was that TCR beta sequences accurately predicted the HLA-A and HLA-B alleles for most subjects in the first cohort. The authors suggested that the approach could potentially be generalized to other disease states and immunological phenotypes. A later analysis found that most CMV-associated TCR beta chains appeared HLA-restricted, with HLA associations seemingly driven largely by CMV exposure. Because HLA typing was unavailable for some donors at each locus, only the typed subset was used in association tests. In a later analysis, HLA-associated TCR beta chains showed more clonal expansion and lower generation probabilities than non-associated chains that were equally common. Cytomegalovirus status was reported to be diagnosed by the classifier with high specificity and sensitivity in both the original and validation cohorts. While some public TCRs were present in many individuals, most TCR sequences turned up only very rarely across donors. This cohort had only TCR beta chains sequenced, and the lack of alpha or paired-chain data limited which features could be detected. Specific HLA alleles were associated with over 15,000 TCR beta sequences at a false discovery rate of 0.05 in a later analysis. Three of the identified cytomegalovirus-associated TCR beta chains were confirmed in vitro to be specific for cytomegalovirus antigens. In a later genetic analysis, a missense DCLRE1C variant was associated with V-gene and J-gene trimming of TCR beta chains, and the association was replicated in an independent cohort. Some IMGT-functional V segments, including TRBV6-2 and TRBV6-3, could not be distinguished by the 87-base-pair reads and were therefore excluded. In the study, around 160 TCR beta chains were listed as associated with cytomegalovirus. Assigning TCR associations to individual alleles was difficult when HLA alleles, especially DR and DQ, strongly co-occurred. In a later analysis, the rate of TCR association differed among HLA loci, with DRB1 alleles having the most associated TCRs and HLA-C alleles having the fewest. Sequencing depth was assumed to be roughly uniform across donors in the presence/absence analyses, though that assumption may not hold. A later analysis reported that several top co-occurrence clusters appeared linked to parvovirus B19, influenza, CMV and Epstein-Barr virus. CMV serostatus was the only immune exposure information available for the cohort. In a later genetic analysis, fewer N-insertions in productive TCRs were reported among donors in an Asian-associated ancestry cluster than the roughly 700-donor mean.

Libraries were prepared through the immunoSEQ multiplex PCR assay. For the multiplex PCR, a mixture combining 60 forward primers for TCR Vbeta segments and 13 reverse primers for TCR Jbeta segments was used. A multiplex PCR assay on genomic DNA amplified the CDR3 region of rearranged TCR beta genes. Amplified TCR beta libraries were sequenced as 87-base-pair reads on the Illumina HiSeq System. The authors' analysis ran thus. In a later analysis, tens of millions of unique TCR beta chains were counted across the 666 repertoires, and around 10 million of these chains were shared by at least two donors. Raw reads were error-corrected and collapsed into unique sequences with a nearest-neighbor algorithm that merged closely related sequences to remove PCR and sequencing errors. CDR3 sequences were aligned to IMGT reference sequences to assign V, D and J gene segments. For a sequence to be retained, a match of at least six nucleotides was required to both a V gene segment and a J gene segment. A rearrangement counted as productive if the CDR3 had no stop codons and remained in frame with V and J, and every other rearrangement counted as non-productive. CDR3 was defined according to IMGT convention as the region running from the second conserved V-encoded cysteine to the conserved J-encoded phenylalanine. Sequences without an unambiguous match to a single V gene segment were excluded from the earlier analysis of several hundred of the donors. In an earlier analysis of some 590 of the donors, a V segment was called functional when productive rearrangements were above 56.7%, and segregating when the standard deviation between donors exceeded 5%. A statistical classification framework was built for diagnosing cytomegalovirus status from the catalog of TCR beta chain sequences. A later analysis assigned V and J genes by comparing TCR nucleotide sequences with IMGT/GENE-DB human TR gene sequences. Using the TCRdist pipeline, a later analysis assigned CDR3 sequences along with most-parsimonious VDJ recombination scenarios. In a later analysis, each TCR beta chain was defined by its CDR3 amino acid sequence together with its V-gene family, and reads without a unique V-gene family were excluded. A later analysis removed nearly 600 highly shared, low-generation-probability nucleotide sequences to deal with suspected cross-contamination and a sequencing artifact. A later analysis calculated a clonal expansion index for each public chain from normalized within-repertoire ranks of inferred template counts. In a later analysis, generation probabilities were computed with a VDJ recombination model fitted to out-of-frame rearrangements, and the resulting probabilities were checked against IGoR. In a later analysis, hypergeometric tests were used to score TCR-TCR, TCR-HLA and TCR-CMV co-occurrence, with a repertoire-size bias correction applied to TCR pairs. In a later analysis, false discovery rates were estimated by permuting HLA or CMV assignments 20 times. In a later analysis, co-occurring TCRs were grouped with DBSCAN, and TCRdist sequence similarity was added when clustering was performed within HLA-allele-positive subsets. Repertoires with fewer than 30,000 or more than 120,000 public chains were left out of co-occurrence clustering, as were about five repertoires with anomalous nucleotide sharing. The immuneACCESS repertoire file appears here via TCRdb, limited to in-frame rearrangements. These files lack a portion of the clones; in checked studies, under half of the deficit traces to unresolved V genes, and the cause of the others is not known. V, J and clone size were drawn from that table, and D and trimming were deduced from the DNA. The sample table shows tens of thousands of clones, and approximately 79% are seen once. The ten most abundant clones make up under 3% of the sample.

As concerns this clone: Its target antigen remains unknown. No base quality information exists; no much larger clone differs at one position.

The CDR3, from cysteine to phenylalanine, totals 13 residues. Left in the record is the CDR3 DNA by itself, 39 bases read in frame from the first base. Per the germline V gene (reference sequence), SEHNR is the CDR1 and FQNEAQ is the CDR2. V loses 3 bases, J loses 1 base, and the germline ends lie 6 bases apart. The cohort comprised around 700 healthy bone marrow donors. At the time of sampling, every cohort member was nominally healthy, though immune exposures that went unrecorded were likely present. The donor tested CMV seronegative, placing the donor among the roughly 350 seronegative members of the cohort. Every donor gave a peripheral blood sample, and the peripheral blood mononuclear cells from that sample were used for TCR beta sequencing. Genomic DNA extraction from the blood cell samples was performed with the Qiagen DNeasy Blood Extraction Kit.

The TCR comes from a woman younger than 45 in good health and CMV-seronegative. The sequence links TRBV7-9 to TRBJ1-1; the D segment cannot be called with confidence. Material for sequencing was PBMCs. CDR3 sequence: CASSFDTNTEAFF. The DNA is TGTGCCAGCAGCTTCGACACGAACACTGAAGCTTTCTTT.